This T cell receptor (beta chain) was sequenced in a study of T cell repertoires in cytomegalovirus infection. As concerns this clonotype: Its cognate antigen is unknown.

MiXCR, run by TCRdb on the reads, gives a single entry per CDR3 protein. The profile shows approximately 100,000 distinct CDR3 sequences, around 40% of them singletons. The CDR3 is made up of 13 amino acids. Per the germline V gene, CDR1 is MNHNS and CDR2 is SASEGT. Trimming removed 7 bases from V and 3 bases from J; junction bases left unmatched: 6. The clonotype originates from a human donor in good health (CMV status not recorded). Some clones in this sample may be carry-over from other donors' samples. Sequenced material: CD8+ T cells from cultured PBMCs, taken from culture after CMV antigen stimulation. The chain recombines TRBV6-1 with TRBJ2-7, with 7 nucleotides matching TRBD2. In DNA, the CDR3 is TGTGCCAGCACCCTGACTAGCCGCTACGAGCAGTACTTC. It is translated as CASTLTSRYEQYF.